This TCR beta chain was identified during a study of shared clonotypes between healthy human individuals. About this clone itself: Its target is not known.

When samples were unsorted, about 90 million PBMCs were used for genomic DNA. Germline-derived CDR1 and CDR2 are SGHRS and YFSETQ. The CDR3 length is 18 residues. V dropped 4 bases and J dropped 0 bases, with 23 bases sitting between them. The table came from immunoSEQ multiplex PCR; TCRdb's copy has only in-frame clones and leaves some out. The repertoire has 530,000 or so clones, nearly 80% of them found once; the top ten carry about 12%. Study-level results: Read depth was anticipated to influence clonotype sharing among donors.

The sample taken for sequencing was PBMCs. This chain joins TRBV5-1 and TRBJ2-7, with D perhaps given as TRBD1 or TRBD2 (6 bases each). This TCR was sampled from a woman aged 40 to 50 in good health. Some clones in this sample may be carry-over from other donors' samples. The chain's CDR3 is CASSEGGRGRPGSYEQYF. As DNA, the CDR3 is TGCGCCAGCAGCGAGGGGGGCAGGGGACGCCCCGGCTCCTACGAGCAGTACTTC.